This T cell receptor beta chain was identified during a study of blood T cell repertoires in COVID-19. Study information: The cDNA or gDNA used as material had been derived from T cells, B-cell-depleted T cells, or PBMCs.

This CDR3 contains 14 residues. Germline-derived CDR1 and CDR2 are MDHEN and SYDVKM. The trim removed 7 bases at V and 6 bases at J, leaving 8 bases unmatched. Per the study methods: Reference gene primer amplification yielded estimated nucleated cell counts. Profiled with immunoSEQ multiplex PCR; TCRdb holds only in-frame clones, not every one. V and J calls and clone size are those listed in that table; D and trimming were worked out from the DNA. Among tens of thousands of clones listed, roughly 93% were seen once. The sequence was obtained from a woman aged 65 to 85 with COVID-19, enrolled during active disease. Sequenced material: peripheral blood. This chain links TRBV28 with TRBJ1-2; 10 bases map to TRBD1. CDR3 nucleotide sequence: TGTGCCAGCATCCCGGGACAGGGGTTTCATGGCTACACCTTC. Translated, it gives CASIPGQGFHGYTF.